These 5 T cell receptor beta chains came from one sample sequenced in a study of Graves' ophthalmopathy and Graves' hyperthyroidism. RNA transcripts provided the template for amplifying TCR beta CDR3 regions. HTBI primers were used in a first-round RT-PCR, which preceded a second-round multiplex PCR. From the multiplex PCR reads, TCRdb called clonotypes with MiXCR, one entry per CDR3 protein. The sample records 560,000 or so distinct CDR3 sequences, under 45% being singletons. The specimen sequenced was peripheral blood or thyroid tissue (not recorded which). These receptors all stem from an adult man with Graves' hyperthyroidism.

The chain links TRBV20-1 to TRBJ1-5; no firm D call. The CDR3 sequence is 14 residues long. Germline CDR1 is DFQATT and CDR2 is SNEGSKA (reference sequence). Trimming shortened V by 2 bases and J by 2 bases, and 10 bases separated the two germline ends. CDR3 residues: CSARPITGNQPQHF. Here the CDR3 DNA reads TGCAGTGCTAGACCCATAACAGGCAATCAGCCCCAGCATTTT.

The V call is TRBV24-1, the J call TRBJ2-2; possible D gene TRBD2, 5 bases. CDR1 is KGHDR, CDR2 SFDVKD, per germline. The V end lost 3 bases, the J end lost 1 base, and 8 bases lay between the germline ends. CDR3 length: 15 amino acids. The CDR3 sequence is CATSDPRGNTGELFF. CDR3 in DNA: TGTGCCACCAGTGATCCTCGGGGGAACACCGGGGAGCTGTTTTTT.

Ten or more counts support this clonotype. The rearrangement joins TRBV20-1 to TRBJ1-2; 7 bases map to TRBD1. From germline, CDR1 is DFQATT and CDR2 SNEGSKA (reference sequence). The CDR3 is made up of 15 amino acids. J gave up 1 base and V 0 bases, and 5 bases lay outside the gene matches. CDR3 protein: CSARDGTEINYGYTF. In DNA, the CDR3 is TGCAGTGCTAGAGATGGGACAGAAATTAACTATGGCTACACCTTC.

This clonotype has only a few counts. Since a much larger clone is just one base distant, this may be a read error. This sequence joins TRBV24-1 and TRBJ2-7; unclear D gene. The ends were cut back, 5 bases at V and 3 bases at J, with 10 bases in the middle. CDR3 size: 13 residues. In germline, CDR1 is KGHDR, CDR2 SFDVKD. The CDR3: CATSGSLNYEQYF. DNA for the CDR3: TGTGCCACCAGTGGTTCCCTTAACTACGAGCAGTACTTC.

Worth noting for this clonotype: This sequence may be a read error, since a much larger clone differs from it by one base. The CDR3 DNA is TGTGCCAGCAGCCAAGATTCTAGGATTGAGGAAAAACTGTTTTTT. Translated: CASSQDSRIEEKLFF. The rearrangement links TRBV4-2 to TRBJ1-4; D is unclear. V lost 0 bases, J lost 8 bases, and 13 bases lay in between. The V gene's germline CDR1 is LGHNA and CDR2 YNFKEQ. CDR3 length equals 15 residues.